A single sample gave rise to the 26 T cell receptor beta chains below, sequenced in a study of cytomegalovirus exposure and HLA in healthy donors (TCRdb year 2017). The method was the immunoSEQ multiplex PCR assay. TCRdb took this table from immuneACCESS and kept in-frame rearrangements with V and J called. Such tables lack part of the clones; where checked against another copy, unresolved V genes explain under half of the gap, and the rest is unexplained. A total of about 200,000 clones appear in this sample, approximately 86% of them only once. The ten most abundant clones make up 2.5% to 3.5% of the sample. Sequencing was performed on PBMCs. The receptors here all came from a woman aged 18-29 years in good health and CMV-seronegative.

The chain links TRBV19 to TRBJ1-1; D gene uncertain. With 1 base removed from V and 6 bases from J, the gap between germline ends came to 9 bases. The CDR3 spans 13 residues. CDR1 and CDR2 (germline): LNHDA, SQIVND (reference sequence). CDR3 DNA: TGTGCCAGTAGTATAGGACGTGGAGCTGAAGCTTTCTTT. Translation: CASSIGRGAEAFF. The variable domain in full, with the rest retrieved from reference TRBV19 and TRBJ1-1, is DGGITQSPKYLFRKEGQNVTLSCEQNLNHDAMYWYRQDPGQGLRLIYYSQIVNDFQKGDIAEGYSVSREKKESFPLTVTSAQKNPTAFYLCASSIGRGAEAFFGQGTRLTVV.

This clone was counted once. The chain recombines TRBV5-6 with TRBJ2-3; the match to TRBD2 covers 8 bases. The V gene's germline CDR1 is SGHDT and CDR2 YYEEEE. The CDR3 contains 14 residues. The V segment lost 1 base and the J segment 6 bases; nucleotides outside the gene matches: 4. The CDR3 DNA follows: TGTGCCAGCAGCTTGTCCCAGCGGGAGGATACGCAGTATTTT. This translates into CASSLSQREDTQYF.

The sample holds one count of this clone. V and J are TRBV4-1 and TRBJ1-1; D might be TRBD1 (6 bases). The CDR3 is 13 amino acids. The V gene lost 5 bases and the J gene lost 5 bases, with 12 bases spanning the gap. CDR1 is MGHRA, CDR2 YSYEKL, per germline. CDR3 region: CASSVQGTTEAFF. The CDR3, as DNA: TGCGCCAGCAGCGTACAGGGTACAACTGAAGCTTTCTTT.

This rearrangement joins TRBV11-3 to TRBJ2-7; 8 nucleotides align to TRBD1. Trimming cost V 2 bases and J 3 bases; bases outside gene matches: 3. This CDR3 spans 14 amino acids. Germline V gene data show CDR1 as SGHNT and CDR2 as YENEEA. CDR3 sequence (DNA): TGTGCCAGCAGCTTACGGACAGGGTACTACGAGCAGTACTTC. Its translation: CASSLRTGYYEQYF.

The rearrangement uses TRBV25-1 and TRBJ2-7, with D perhaps TRBD2 (6 bases). This CDR3 contains 18 residues. Trimming took off 0 bases at V and 0 bases at J, with 18 bases between the two ends. The germline gives CDR1 MGHDK, CDR2 SYGVNS. CDR3 region: CASSEYSYRGNPSYEQYF. In DNA form, the CDR3 reads TGTGCCAGCAGTGAATACTCTTACCGGGGGAACCCCTCCTACGAGCAGTACTTC.

The V and J genes are TRBV11-3 and TRBJ1-2, with TRBD1 identical over 9 bases. V lost 0 bases, J lost 3 bases, and 8 bases stayed unmatched. Looked up from germline, CDR1 is SGHNT and CDR2 is YENEEA. The CDR3 covers 17 residues. The DNA of the CDR3 is TGTGCCAGCAGCTTAGAATCGGGACAGGGTTATTACTATGGCTACACCTTC. This encodes CASSLESGQGYYYGYTF.

The chain carries TRBV11-2 and TRBJ2-7, with no clear D. The CDR3 is 14 residues long. Germline V gives CDR1 SGHAT, CDR2 FQNNGV. Trimming cost V 0 bases and J 3 bases, with 9 bases left between them. CDR3 in DNA: TGTGCCAGCAGCTTAGAGTCCAGGTTCTACGAGCAGTACTTC. It specifies CASSLESRFYEQYF.

The chain carries TRBV29-1 and TRBJ2-3, with a tentative D call TRBD1 (6 bases). This CDR3 comprises 14 residues. Germline loops: CDR1 SQVTM, CDR2 ANQGSEA. With 1 base removed from V and 0 bases from J, the gap between germline ends came to 8 bases. The CDR3 region has the DNA TGCAGCGTTGAAGGGACAGCTAGCACAGATACGCAGTATTTT. It translates to CSVEGTASTDTQYF.

This rearrangement joins TRBV7-9 to TRBJ1-1, with D possibly being TRBD1 (6 bases). V was pared by 7 bases and J by 0 bases, with 12 bases between. The germline V gene has CDR1 SEHNR and CDR2 FQNEAQ (reference sequence). The CDR3 totals 14 residues. CDR3 protein: CASMRGIMNTEAFF. In nucleotides, the CDR3 is TGTGCCAGCATGAGGGGGATAATGAACACTGAAGCTTTCTTT.

V usage is TRBV5-1 and J usage is TRBJ2-7, with unresolved D. CDR1 is SGHRS and CDR2 is YFSETQ in the germline V gene. The CDR3 runs to 14 residues. V dropped 0 bases and J dropped 0 bases, with 7 bases sitting between them. CDR3 coding DNA: TGCGCCAGCAGCTTGGGTCAGATCTCCTACGAGCAGTACTTC. This translates into CASSLGQISYEQYF.

In nucleotides, the CDR3 is TGTGCCGGGTCCTCGGGGGTCGGGAGCTCTCGGGAGCAGTACTTC. Residues: CAGSSGVGSSREQYF. The gene calls are TRBV5-4 and TRBJ2-7; D might be TRBD2 (6 bases). CDR3 length equals 15 residues. The ends were cut back, 10 bases at V and 7 bases at J, with 27 bases in the middle. Germline CDR1 reads SGHNT; CDR2 reads YYREEE (reference sequence). Looking up the rest from reference TRBV5-4 and TRBJ2-7 gives the full variable domain: ETGVTQSPTHLIKTRGQQVTLRCSSQSGHNTVSWYQQALGQGPQFIFQYYREEENGRGNFPPRFSGLQFPNYSSELNVNALELDDSALYLCAGSSGVGSSREQYFGPGTRLTVT.

The V call is TRBV10-3, the J call TRBJ1-2; D ambiguous. Between the trimmed V and J ends, which lost 4 bases and 0 bases, there was a span of 18 bases. Germline CDR1 ENHRY, CDR2 SYGVKD. There are 17 residues in the CDR3. This CDR3 is CAISVSRAGRPNYGYTF. CDR3 nucleotides: TGTGCCATCAGTGTAAGCCGGGCGGGCCGACCTAACTATGGCTACACCTTC.

The rearrangement uses TRBV4-1 and TRBJ2-7, with a weak D call TRBD2 (6 bases). Trimming took 0 bases from V and 2 from J, leaving 14 bases between them. The germline gives CDR1 MGHRA, CDR2 YSYEKL. The CDR3 spans 16 residues. CDR3 nucleotides: TGCGCCAGCAGCCAAGACCCGGGTAGCGGAACCTACGAGCAGTACTTC. Its protein is CASSQDPGSGTYEQYF.

The J gene is TRBJ2-7, the V gene TRBV10-2; the D gene is possibly TRBD2 (6 bases). Trimming shortened V by 10 bases and J by 0 bases, and 13 bases separated the two germline ends. This CDR3 has 13 amino acids. CDR1 is WSHSY and CDR2 is SAAADI in the germline V gene. The CDR3 here is CATRPGSSYEQYF. For the CDR3, the DNA is TGCGCCACCCGCCCCGGGAGCTCCTACGAGCAGTACTTC.

The chain employs TRBV6-1 and TRBJ2-3; maybe TRBD2 (5 bases). V lost 1 base to trimming and J lost 9 bases, with 17 bases between them. This CDR3 is built from 15 residues. The germline V gene has CDR1 MNHNS and CDR2 SASEGT. The CDR3 nucleotides read TGTGCCAGCAGTGAAGGCGGGTCTGTCTTAGACACGCAGTATTTT. Translated, it gives CASSEGGSVLDTQYF.

The chain has TRBV19 and TRBJ2-7; 8 nucleotides agree with TRBD1. V gave up 5 bases and J gave up 3 bases; unmatched junction bases: 6. Germline lookup yields CDR1 LNHDA and CDR2 SQIVND (reference sequence). CDR3 length equals 14 residues. The CDR3 protein is CASSPGQGLYEQYF. In DNA form, the CDR3 reads TGTGCCAGTAGTCCTGGACAGGGTCTCTACGAGCAGTACTTC.

The rearrangement joins TRBV2 to TRBJ1-3; unclear D gene. The CDR3 is 14 residues long. Trimming removed 9 bases from V and 0 bases from J, with 12 bases in between. Germline CDR1 and CDR2: SNHLY and FYNNEI. CDR3 nucleotide sequence: TGTGCCAGTGAGTTTTACCCCTCTGGAAACACCATATATTTT. Translated, it gives CASEFYPSGNTIYF.

The V gene is TRBV19, the J gene TRBJ1-5; D is unclear. V lost 4 bases, J lost 5 bases, and 6 bases lay in between. Per the germline V gene, CDR1 is LNHDA and CDR2 is SQIVND (reference sequence). This CDR3 has 12 amino acids. Here the CDR3 reads CASSTEYQPQHF. The CDR3 DNA follows: TGTGCCAGTAGTACCGAGTATCAGCCCCAGCATTTT.

The chain couples TRBV19 to TRBJ2-3; TRBD2 matches 10 bases. CDR3 length: 16 residues. The germline gives CDR1 LNHDA, CDR2 SQIVND (reference sequence). The V gene end was trimmed by 7 bases and the J gene end by 2 bases; junction bases not matched to a gene: 9. In DNA form, the CDR3 reads TGTGCCAGTACCGCACTAGCGGGACTTGACACAGATACGCAGTATTTT. Encoded protein: CASTALAGLDTDTQYF.

This clone has only a few counts. The chain combines TRBV4-2 with TRBJ1-1, with D possibly being TRBD1 (6 bases). The germline gives CDR1 LGHNA, CDR2 YNFKEQ. The CDR3 sequence is 14 residues long. The V end was cut by 4 bases, the J end by 1 base, with 10 bases between. The CDR3 DNA follows: TGTGCCAGCAGCCGACAAGGGGGGAACACTGAAGCTTTCTTT. It translates to CASSRQGGNTEAFF.

V gene TRBV7-9 combines with J gene TRBJ2-1; D ambiguous. The V end was cut by 0 bases, the J end by 8 bases, with 5 bases between. Germline CDR1 is SEHNR and CDR2 is FQNEAQ (reference sequence). The CDR3 covers 12 residues. The CDR3 nucleotides are TGTGCCAGCAGCTTAGCGCCGGATGAGCAGTTCTTC. Its protein is CASSLAPDEQFF.

V usage is TRBV28 and J usage is TRBJ2-1, with 9 bases that match TRBD2. The CDR3 is made up of 15 amino acids. Trimming removed 3 bases from V and 4 bases from J; junction bases left unmatched: 4. The germline CDR1 and CDR2 sequences are MDHEN and SYDVKM. In nucleotides, the CDR3 is TGTGCCAGCAGTTTTATAGCGGGAGTTTACAATGAGCAGTTCTTC. It encodes CASSFIAGVYNEQFF.

The chain uses TRBV28 and TRBJ1-2; D not resolved. The CDR3 extends over 14 amino acids. Germline V gives CDR1 MDHEN, CDR2 SYDVKM. Trimming stripped 1 base from V and 5 bases from J, with 11 bases between. Here the CDR3 DNA reads TGTGCCAGCAGTTTATTGGTACAGTCTTATGGCTACACCTTC. Translation: CASSLLVQSYGYTF.

This chain links TRBV9 with TRBJ2-7; 8 bases align to TRBD1. Per the germline V gene, CDR1 is SGDLS and CDR2 is YYNGEE. The CDR3 is made up of 13 amino acids. V lost 3 bases and J lost 4; bases outside the gene matches: 3. This chain's CDR3 is CASSGDRRYEQYF. The CDR3 DNA is TGTGCCAGCAGCGGGGACAGGCGATACGAGCAGTACTTC.

The chain uses TRBV6-6 and TRBJ2-3; 8 bases are a match to TRBD2. Germline loops: CDR1 MNHNY, CDR2 SVGAGI (reference sequence). The CDR3 extends over 15 amino acids. J gave up 1 base and V 8 bases, and 8 bases lay outside the gene matches. The CDR3 bases are TGTGCCAGCCCCCTGCTAGCGGGCCGCACAGATACGCAGTATTTT. Translated, it gives CASPLLAGRTDTQYF.

This clone was recorded only once. The V gene is TRBV5-1, the J gene TRBJ2-2; 11 bases match TRBD2. The germline V gene has CDR1 SGHRS and CDR2 YFSETQ. The junction had 10 bases not matched to a gene; V was cut back by 6 bases and J by 0 bases. The CDR3 is made up of 18 amino acids. CDR3 sequence reads: CASKQLAGEFANTGELFF. The CDR3 DNA reads as TGCGCCAGCAAACAACTAGCGGGAGAATTCGCGAACACCGGGGAGCTGTTTTTT.